This T cell receptor (beta chain) is drawn from a study of blood T cell repertoires in COVID-19. Study-level background: Acute and convalescent COVID-19 samples came from the United States, Italy and Spain. T cells, B-cell-depleted T cells, or PBMCs provided the cDNA or gDNA that served as material.

The Seattle patients, enrolled during active infection, were followed longitudinally. Original handling: Cell counts per sample came from amplifying reference gene primers. Sequencing was performed with immunoSEQ multiplex PCR; in TCRdb, only in-frame clones are kept and a portion is missing. V, J and clone size are those of that table, while D and trimming were read from the DNA. The data hold 350,000 to 500,000 clones, with roughly 90% observed a single time. Germline CDR1 reads SGHRS; CDR2 reads YFSETQ. Trimming removed 0 bases from V and 2 bases from J; junction bases left unmatched: 6. The CDR3 runs 17 residues. This clone was seen just once.

This chain connects TRBV5-1 to TRBJ2-7, with TRBD2 identical over 12 bases. The clonotype originates from a man between 18 and 29 years old with COVID-19, enrolled during active disease. Sequenced sample: peripheral blood. CDR3 loop: CASSLVSSGRAPYEQYF. In DNA form, the CDR3 reads TGCGCCAGCAGCTTGGTTTCTAGCGGGAGGGCCCCCTACGAGCAGTACTTC.